This is a list of T cell receptor beta chains from one sample in a study of cytomegalovirus exposure and HLA in healthy donors. Assay: immunoSEQ multiplex PCR; the TCRdb copy retains only in-frame clones and omits some. The data show 60,000 to 75,000 clones, with approximately 95% seen just once and around 7% held by the top ten. Specimen: PBMCs. These receptors were obtained from a young woman in good health and CMV-seropositive. CDR3s include the opening cysteine and the closing phenylalanine or tryptophan. D genes are given only for firm matches. Only some rows state a clone size, as once, few, many or a class for expanded clones.

size	V	J	D	CDR3	DNA
.	TRBV19	TRBJ2-7	TRBD1	CASSKGQGSYEQYF	TGTGCCAGTAGTAAAGGACAGGGGTCCTACGAGCAGTACTTC
.	TRBV19	TRBJ1-2	.	CASSAPNRGSGGYTF	TGTGCCAGTAGCGCTCCGAACCGGGGGAGCGGCGGCTACACCTTC
once	TRBV6-1	TRBJ1-2	.	CASSATEPSYGYTF	TGTGCCAGCAGTGCGACAGAGCCTTCCTATGGCTACACCTTC
once	TRBV7-9	TRBJ1-6	.	CASSPYYNSPLHF	TGTGCCAGCAGTCCCTACTATAATTCACCCCTCCACTTT
.	TRBV27	TRBJ2-4	.	CASSFTGSDYIQYF	TGTGCCAGCAGTTTTACAGGGTCCGATTACATTCAGTACTTC
.	TRBV6-1	TRBJ2-5	.	CASSEGDGTGQETQYF	TGTGCCAGCAGTGAAGGAGATGGTACGGGGCAAGAGACCCAGTACTTC
once	TRBV28	TRBJ1-1	TRBD1	CASRLGQANTEAFF	TGTGCCAGCAGATTGGGACAGGCGAACACTGAAGCTTTCTTT
.	TRBV15	TRBJ2-7	.	CATSPYRGSYEQYF	TGTGCCACCAGCCCCTACCGGGGCTCCTACGAGCAGTACTTC
.	TRBV11-2	TRBJ1-6	TRBD1	CASSLGSGGHSPLHF	TGTGCCAGCAGCTTAGGGTCAGGGGGACATTCACCCCTCCACTTT
.	TRBV2	TRBJ2-3	.	CASRVTTGTDTQYF	TGTGCCAGCAGGGTTACGACAGGCACAGATACGCAGTATTTT
once	TRBV28	TRBJ2-7	TRBD1	CASSRDRERSYEQYF	TGTGCCAGCAGCCGGGACAGGGAAAGGAGCTACGAGCAGTACTTC
.	TRBV4-1	TRBJ1-4	.	CASSHGKRGTNEKLFF	TGCGCCAGCAGCCATGGTAAAAGGGGAACTAATGAAAAACTGTTTTTT
.	TRBV12-2	TRBJ2-1	.	CASRLARAGYNEQFF	TGTGCAAGTCGCTTAGCGCGAGCGGGCTACAATGAGCAGTTCTTC
.	TRBV11-2	TRBJ1-3	.	CASSLALSVSGNTIYF	TGTGCCAGCAGCTTAGCACTTTCGGTTTCTGGAAACACCATATATTTT
.	TRBV7-8	TRBJ2-6	.	CASRWVTGLNSGANVLTF	TGTGCCAGCAGATGGGTCACAGGGTTAAACTCTGGGGCCAACGTCCTGACTTTC
.	TRBV14	TRBJ1-4	.	CASSAQRGGALSEKLFF	TGTGCCAGCAGCGCCCAGCGGGGGGGCGCTTTGTCTGAAAAACTGTTTTTT
.	TRBV23-1	TRBJ2-5	TRBD1	CASRHDRGTGQETQYF	TGCGCCAGCAGGCACGACAGGGGGACAGGGCAAGAGACCCAGTACTTC
once	TRBV5-5	TRBJ1-4	.	CASSHPGAHEKLFF	TGTGCCAGCAGCCATCCAGGGGCACACGAAAAACTGTTTTTT
.	TRBV9	TRBJ1-6	.	CASSAFGFGGPLHF	TGTGCCAGCAGCGCCTTCGGATTTGGAGGACCCCTCCACTTT
.	TRBV5-4	TRBJ2-5	.	CASSLGKGRPQETQYF	TGTGCCAGCAGCTTAGGAAAGGGGAGGCCCCAAGAGACCCAGTACTTC
.	TRBV6-1	TRBJ1-1	TRBD1	CASSELRGLGEAFF	TGTGCCAGCAGTGAACTAAGGGGGCTAGGTGAAGCTTTCTTT
.	TRBV7-9	TRBJ2-1	TRBD1	CASSLSIGGTYNEQFF	TGTGCCAGCAGCTTAAGTATAGGGGGCACGTACAATGAGCAGTTCTTC
.	TRBV28	TRBJ2-1	TRBD1	CAIKTGVNNEQFF	TGTGCCATCAAAACAGGGGTTAACAATGAGCAGTTCTTC
.	TRBV11-2	TRBJ2-3	.	CASSPGSDTQYF	TGTGCCAGCAGCCCCGGGTCGGATACGCAGTATTTT
.	TRBV27	TRBJ1-4	.	CASSLGGFNEKLFF	TGTGCCAGCAGCCTGGGGGGGTTTAATGAAAAACTGTTTTTT
.	TRBV19	TRBJ2-5	.	CASSIGSYGVQETQYF	TGTGCCAGTAGTATAGGCTCCTACGGGGTCCAAGAGACCCAGTACTTC
.	TRBV11-2	TRBJ2-6	TRBD1	CASTGQGPSGANVLTF	TGTGCCAGCACCGGACAGGGACCCTCTGGGGCCAACGTCCTGACTTTC
.	TRBV28	TRBJ1-6	.	CASRKGWANSPLHF	TGTGCCAGCAGGAAAGGTTGGGCTAATTCACCCCTCCACTTT
.	TRBV14	TRBJ1-2	.	CATRRRDTLSGYTF	TGTGCCACCAGACGCCGGGACACACTCTCTGGCTACACCTTC
once	TRBV4-2	TRBJ1-2	TRBD1	CASSQEKTGLYGYTF	TGTGCCAGCAGCCAAGAGAAGACAGGGCTCTATGGCTACACCTTC
once	TRBV2	TRBJ2-5	.	CATPGGGGQETQYF	TGTGCCACTCCTGGTGGTGGCGGTCAAGAGACCCAGTACTTC
once	TRBV10-3	TRBJ2-7	TRBD1	CAIKTGNEQYF	TGTGCCATCAAGACAGGGAACGAGCAGTACTTC
.	TRBV12-5	TRBJ2-7	.	CASGLGPVGAYEQYF	TGTGCTAGTGGTTTGGGACCGGTAGGGGCCTACGAGCAGTACTTC
.	TRBV4-2	TRBJ2-2	.	CASSPNTGELFF	TGTGCCAGCAGCCCTAACACCGGGGAGCTGTTTTTT
.	TRBV20-1	TRBJ2-7	.	CSAWGGRWYF	TGCAGTGCTTGGGGGGGGCGTTGGTACTTC
.	TRBV30	TRBJ2-2	TRBD1	CAWRDRGYTGELFF	TGTGCCTGGAGGGACAGGGGGTACACCGGGGAGCTGTTTTTT
.	TRBV19	TRBJ2-1	TRBD1	CASGYRGSPPDEQFF	TGTGCCAGTGGCTACAGGGGTTCCCCCCCTGATGAGCAGTTCTTC
.	TRBV27	TRBJ2-2	TRBD1	CASSLVWDRGVFRFTGELFF	TGTGCCAGCAGTTTAGTATGGGACAGGGGTGTTTTCAGGTTCACCGGGGAGCTGTTTTTT
once	TRBV11-2	TRBJ1-1	.	CASSLALGGVSEAFF	TGTGCCAGCAGCTTAGCCCTCGGGGGGGTAAGTGAAGCTTTCTTT
.	TRBV5-4	TRBJ1-1	.	CASSVTGSTEAFF	TGTGCCAGCAGCGTTACAGGGAGTACTGAAGCTTTCTTT
.	TRBV28	TRBJ2-7	.	CASSLRAWEQYF	TGTGCCAGCAGTTTACGAGCGTGGGAGCAGTACTTC
.	TRBV6-1	TRBJ1-5	.	CASSEEDADGVDQPQHF	TGTGCCAGCAGTGAAGAGGATGCGGACGGGGTGGATCAGCCCCAGCATTTT
.	TRBV9	TRBJ2-7	.	CASSVGQGNSYEQYF	TGTGCCAGCAGCGTAGGGCAGGGAAACTCCTACGAGCAGTACTTC
.	TRBV27	TRBJ2-1	.	CASSFRSSYNEQFF	TGTGCCAGCAGTTTCAGGTCCTCATACAATGAGCAGTTCTTC
.	TRBV7-9	TRBJ2-2	.	CASSRPDKANTGELFF	TGTGCCAGCAGCCGTCCGGACAAAGCGAACACCGGGGAGCTGTTTTTT
.	TRBV11-3	TRBJ1-1	.	CASSRQGQNTEAFF	TGTGCCAGCAGCCGTCAGGGACAAAACACTGAAGCTTTCTTT
.	TRBV6-4	TRBJ2-1	TRBD2	CASSGAGVICNEQFF	TGTGCCAGCAGTGGAGCGGGAGTAATATGTAATGAGCAGTTCTTC